What follows are 20 T cell receptor delta chains derived from one specimen sequenced in a study of γδ T cells in repeated Plasmodium falciparum infection listed by TCRdb under 2021. For bulk TCR repertoire analysis, Vgamma9/Vdelta2+ and Vdelta2-negative gammadelta T cell populations were isolated by flow sorting from peripheral blood mononuclear cells. Libraries came from multiplex PCR. TCRdb records Illumina MiSeq as the sequencer. TCRdb reran clone calling on the public reads with CATT; rows sharing one DNA sequence were then combined. This sample comprises about 89,000 delta-chain clones, under 1.5% of them detected only once. The ten largest clonotypes hold roughly 9.5% of the sample. Sequenced sample: gamma-delta T cells from blood. The receptors were sampled from a pool of human donors (malaria-infected and uninfected, not separated).

Comment on this clone: TCRdb attributes to this sequence the protein of a much larger clone, which differs from the DNA translation at residue 17; a read error is likely, and the protein displayed is translated from the DNA. V gene assignment gives TRDV2, but the J gene was left uncalled; the DNA was not compared with TRDD3, the D call given in the table. The germline V gene has CDR1 GEAIGNYY and CDR2 EKD. CDR3 length equals 19 residues. The CDR3 region is CACDSILGDTTWDTRQVFF. CDR3 nucleotide sequence: TGTGCCTGTGACTCTATACTGGGGGATACGACCTGGGACACCCGACAGGTGTTTTTC.

This clone turned up a few times. TCRdb's protein, taken from a much larger clone, differs from this DNA's translation at residue 12, likely owing to a read error; the protein displayed comes from the DNA. The CDR3 region is CACDTVLGDSWGTRQMFF. CDR3 DNA sequence: TGTGCCTGTGACACCGTACTGGGGGACTCCTGGGGCACCCGACAGATGTTTTTC. The V gene is TRDV2, the J gene TRDJ3; 9 bases align to TRDD3. TCRdb offers no J gene call, so here the DNA was matched to germline to obtain one. CDR3 length: 18 residues. Germline V CDR1 and CDR2: GEAIGNYY, EKD.

This clone was detected many times. This DNA's translation differs at residue 3 from TCRdb's protein, which comes from a much larger clone; a read error is likely, and the protein shown is translated from the DNA. The chain recombines TRDV2 with TRDJ1, with 8 nucleotides matching TRDD3. The CDR3 runs 18 residues. The germline V gene encodes CDR1 GEAIGNYY and CDR2 EKD. The CDR3 DNA reads TGTGCCCGTGAAGGGATACGCGAAGGGAAAGCATCCCCAGATAAACTCATCTTT. Its protein product is CAREGIREGKASPDKLIF.

This clone was seen more than once but under ten times. A much larger clone differs by one base, so this may be a read error. This chain connects TRDV3 to TRDJ2, with D perhaps matching TRDD2 or TRDD3 (8 bases each). Because TCRdb records no J gene, it was assigned here through a match of the DNA to germline. Germline V gene data show CDR1 as TVYSNPD and CDR2 as GDNSRS (reference sequence). This CDR3 spans 17 amino acids. The V and J ends lost 3 bases and 3 bases respectively, with 23 bases between them. The CDR3 spells CAFRLPTSWGMTAQLFF. For the CDR3, the DNA is TGTGCCTTCCGACTTCCTACCAGCTGGGGGATGACAGCACAACTCTTCTTT.

Note on this clone: It differs at one base from a far larger clone, so likely a read error. Distinct nucleotide sequences in the sample also encode this CDR3. V gene TRDV1 combines with J gene TRDJ1, with 7 bases aligning to TRDD3. The germline CDR1 and CDR2 sequences are TSWWSYY and QGS. This CDR3 has 22 amino acids. The CDR3 is CALGEPGPSNTGASSEADKLIF. The CDR3 nucleotides read TGTGCTCTTGGAGAACCAGGCCCCTCCAATACTGGGGCATCTAGTGAGGCCGATAAACTCATCTTT.

Concerning this clone itself: This DNA's translation and the protein TCRdb lists, from a much larger clone, do not match at residue 9, likely due to a read error; the protein shown is translated from the DNA. J is TRDJ1 and V is TRDV3, with 7 positions matching TRDD3. The V gene's germline CDR1 is TVYSNPD and CDR2 GDNSRS (reference sequence). This CDR3 region has 19 residues. V shed 2 bases and J 0 bases; nucleotides not matched to a gene: 21. CDR3 in amino acids: CAFRGGTGEYRWYTDKLIF. Written as DNA, the CDR3 is TGTGCCTTTCGCGGGGGTACTGGGGAATACCGATGGTACACCGATAAACTCATCTTT.

Concerning this clone: This likely reflects a read error, since a far larger clone is one base away. This same CDR3 is encoded by further DNA sequences in the sample. Here the CDR3 reads CALGEQPESQTSTDKLIF. As DNA, the CDR3 is TGTGCTCTTGGGGAACAACCAGAATCCCAAACGAGCACCGATAAACTCATCTTT. The chain links TRDV1 to TRDJ1; D remains unclear. The CDR3 contains 18 residues. Germline lookup yields CDR1 TSWWSYY and CDR2 QGS. V was cut by 1 base and J by 1 base, with 19 bases left in between.

This clone turned up a few times. The amino acid sequence in TCRdb belongs to a much larger clone and departs from this DNA's translation at residue 11, likely a sequencing read error; the sequence shown is translated from the DNA. This rearrangement joins TRDV1 to TRDJ1; 8 nucleotides line up with TRDD3. TCRdb is silent on the J gene; assignment here came from matching the DNA to germline. J lost 0 bases, V lost 5 bases, and 23 bases had no gene match. This CDR3 is 21 amino acids long. Germline CDR1 reads TSWWSYY; CDR2 reads QGS. The CDR3 spells CALGKPFLLGGTAVDTDKLIF. The CDR3 DNA reads TGTGCTCTTGGGAAGCCGTTCTTACTGGGGGGTACGGCGGTTGACACCGATAAACTCATCTTT.

Turning to this clone: TCRdb has a much larger clone's protein, which differs at residue 6 from the translation of this DNA, likely because of a read error; what is shown is the protein translated from the DNA. The chain has TRDV3 and TRDJ1; D is ambiguous. TCRdb leaves out the J gene; it was filled in here by matching the DNA to germline. Germline CDR1 is TVYSNPD and CDR2 is GDNSRS (reference sequence). Between the trimmed V and J ends, which lost 3 bases and 0 bases, there was a span of 17 bases. This CDR3 comprises 15 residues. The CDR3: CAFRVSFGYTDKLIF. The CDR3 nucleotides read TGTGCCTTCCGAGTCTCATTTGGTTACACCGATAAACTCATCTTT.

This clone was seen at least ten times. The rearrangement links TRDV1 to TRDJ1; 8 bases match TRDD3. TCRdb records no J gene; here it was assigned by comparing the DNA to germline. The CDR3 is made up of 18 amino acids. From germline, CDR1 is TSWWSYY and CDR2 QGS. The V and J ends lost 4 bases and 0 bases, in that order; junction bases with no gene match: 13. The CDR3 reads CALGGSPLGVPYTDKLIF. CDR3 nucleotides: TGTGCTCTTGGGGGTTCCCCACTGGGGGTCCCGTACACCGATAAACTCATCTTT.

This clone turned up a few times. This DNA's translation differs at residue 15 from TCRdb's protein, which comes from a much larger clone; a read error is likely, and the protein shown is translated from the DNA. The chain employs TRDV1 and TRDJ1; TRDD3 aligns across 8 bases. CDR1 is TSWWSYY, CDR2 QGS, per germline. After removal of 5 bases from V and 8 bases from J, the junction contained 25 bases not matched to a gene. This CDR3 is built from 19 residues. The CDR3 region has the DNA TGTGCTCTTGGGCCCCGGAGGTTCCTAGGAGGCTGGGGGACAGGCAAACTCATCTTT. Residues: CALGPRRFLGGWGTGKLIF.

This clone was counted between two and nine times. A read error likely explains this, since a far larger clone differs by one base. Other nucleotide sequences from this sample produce the same CDR3. The chain carries TRDV2 and TRDJ1; D uncertain. TCRdb does not report a J gene; here it was assigned by matching the DNA to germline references. The ends were cut back, 1 base at V and 0 bases at J, with 14 bases in the middle. Germline lookup yields CDR1 GEAIGNYY and CDR2 EKD. The CDR3 is 16 amino acids. The CDR3 spells CACDTLGARYTDKLIF. CDR3 sequence (DNA): TGTGCCTGTGACACTTTAGGGGCCCGCTACACCGATAAACTCATCTTT.

This clone has only a few counts. TCRdb pairs this DNA with a much larger clone's protein that differs at residue 4, likely a read error; the protein shown was translated from the DNA. The chain links TRDV1 to TRDJ1, with 10 bases matching TRDD3. The J gene is not listed in TCRdb, so it was assigned here from a DNA match to germline. Germline V gene lookup returns CDR1 TSWWSYY and CDR2 QGS. This CDR3 region has 22 residues. CDR3 protein: CALRERRGTGGFYLLYTDKLIF. CDR3 in DNA: TGTGCTCTTAGGGAACGGCGTGGTACTGGGGGATTCTACCTTCTTTACACCGATAAACTCATCTTT.

A few counts support this clone. The translation of this DNA and the TCRdb protein of a much larger clone differ at residue 16, probably owing to a read error; the protein shown here is translated from the DNA. The chain is built from TRDV1 and TRDJ1; 11 nucleotides align to TRDD3. TCRdb is silent on the J gene; assignment here came from matching the DNA to germline. There are 19 residues in the CDR3. Per the germline V gene, CDR1 is TSWWSYY and CDR2 is QGS. In DNA form, the CDR3 reads TGTGCTCTTGGAGAGCCCCTACCCCAATTGGGGGATACGACCGATGAACTCATCTTT. The encoded protein is CALGEPLPQLGDTTDELIF.

In this sample, this clone turned up a few times. The likely explanation is a read error, given a far larger clone one base away. The sample holds other DNA sequences that translate to the same CDR3. The chain recombines TRDV1 with TRDJ1; D is perhaps TRDD3 (6 bases). The J gene comes from matching the DNA to germline here; TCRdb lacks it. The CDR3 consists of 17 residues. V lost 1 base, J lost 8 bases, and 23 bases lay in between. Per germline, CDR1 TSWWSYY and CDR2 QGS. Written as DNA, the CDR3 is TGTGCTCTTGGGGAACGAACTGGGATTTTCGTTCAGACCAAACTCATCTTT. Amino acids: CALGERTGIFVQTKLIF.

This clone has only a few counts. The gene calls are TRDV1 and TRDJ1; 9 bases map to TRDD2. TCRdb offers no J gene call, so here the DNA was matched to germline to obtain one. J gave up 1 base and V 1 base, and 19 bases lay outside the gene matches. The CDR3 sequence is 21 residues long. CDR1 and CDR2 (germline): TSWWSYY, QGS. CDR3 coding DNA: TGTGCTCTTGGGGAACAAGGGGCCTTCCTACGAGTCTGGGGGGTCACCGATAAACTCATCTTT. Translated: CALGEQGAFLRVWGVTDKLIF.

Note on this clone: TCRdb's entry gives the protein of a much larger clone, which mismatches this DNA's translation at residue 9, likely from a read error; the protein reported here is translated from the DNA. The V gene is TRDV1, the J gene TRDJ1, with TRDD2 as a possible D gene (6 bases). TCRdb does not report a J gene; here it was assigned by matching the DNA to germline references. Germline assignment: CDR1 TSWWSYY and CDR2 QGS. V was cut by 0 bases and J by 0 bases, with 26 bases left in between. There are 21 residues in the CDR3. CDR3 in amino acids: CALGELNRLLRYFKYTDKLIF. CDR3 DNA sequence: TGTGCTCTTGGGGAACTAAACCGACTCCTACGTTACTTCAAGTACACCGATAAACTCATCTTT.

As concerns this clone: Since a far larger clone is one base different, this is likely a read error. The sample holds other DNA sequences that translate to the same CDR3. The chain uses TRDV1 and TRDJ1; tentatively, D is TRDD3 (5 bases). Matching the DNA to germline supplied the J gene, which TCRdb does not give. Germline values: CDR1 TSWWSYY, CDR2 QGS. Trimming left V 5 bases short and J 1 base short, with 20 bases between. This CDR3 is built from 17 residues. CDR3 amino acids: CALGRTKWGGLTDKLIF. CDR3 in DNA: TGTGCTCTTGGGCGTACGAAGTGGGGAGGTCTCACCGATAAACTCATCTTT.

Regarding this clone: A single base is all that separates this from a far larger clone, so a read error is likely. The same CDR3 arises from other DNA sequences in this sample as well. The gene calls are TRDV1 and TRDJ1, with 12 bases matching TRDD3. Germline V gives CDR1 TSWWSYY, CDR2 QGS. CDR3 length: 23 amino acids. DNA of the CDR3: TGTGCTCTTGGGGATCCCACGACTTCCTACTGGGGGATACAGTCCCCGTACACCGATAAGCTCATCTTT. It codes for CALGDPTTSYWGIQSPYTDKLIF.

Points on this clone: A read error likely explains why the TCRdb protein, taken from a much larger clone, differs from this DNA's translation at residue 14; the protein shown is translated from the DNA. CDR3 loop: CACDTGGLLGDRARDTRQMFF. The CDR3 coding sequence is TGTGCCTGTGACACCGGCGGGCTACTGGGGGATCGCGCCCGGGACACCCGACAGATGTTTTTC. The chain employs TRDV2 and TRDJ3; 10 bases line up with TRDD3. TCRdb does not report a J gene; here it was assigned by matching the DNA to germline references. Germline CDR1 reads GEAIGNYY; CDR2 reads EKD. The CDR3 has 21 residues. Unmatched junction bases numbered 15, after V lost 0 bases and J lost 5 bases.